This TCR beta chain was profiled in a study of shared clonotypes between healthy human individuals. The CDR3 consists of 16 residues. Germline values: CDR1 SGHRS, CDR2 YFSETQ. The V gene end was trimmed by 8 bases and the J gene end by 2 bases; junction bases not matched to a gene: 10. Only in-frame clones appear in the TCRdb table, and some are missing; sequencing was by immunoSEQ multiplex PCR. This sample has about 710,000 clones, with roughly 73% found just once. J is TRBJ2-6 and V is TRBV5-1; 7 nucleotides match TRBD2. The receptor was derived from a woman aged 25-40 years in good health. Sequencing was done on a sample of memory CD4+ T cells sorted from blood. Indicated subset: CD45RA-negative fraction. CDR3: CARPSGARPGANVLTF. CDR3 sequence (DNA): TGCGCCAGGCCCAGCGGGGCGAGGCCTGGGGCCAACGTCCTGACTTTC.